The 32 T cell receptor beta chains below all came from one sample that was sequenced in a study of T cells in Graves' hyperthyroidism and ophthalmopathy. Amplification of TCR beta CDR3 regions was performed using RNA transcripts as template. The primer set for the first-round RT-PCR of the TCR CDR3 was HTBI. MiXCR was run by TCRdb on the multiplex PCR reads, yielding one entry per CDR3 protein. The sample includes over 200,000 distinct CDR3 sequences, 15% to 20% of them seen just once. Sequences were obtained from blood. The receptors shown here come from a man in his fifties or sixties with Graves' hyperthyroidism.

This clonotype was detected many times. The J gene is TRBJ1-5, the V gene TRBV2; no firm D call. CDR3 length: 14 amino acids. CDR1 is SNHLY and CDR2 is FYNNEI in the germline V gene. V lost 3 bases and J lost 4, with 10 bases in between. In DNA form, the CDR3 reads TGTGCCAGCAGTGATAGTTGGCGGAATCAGCCCCAGCATTTT. The encoded protein is CASSDSWRNQPQHF.

This clonotype was picked up many times. V usage is TRBV11-2 and J usage is TRBJ1-1; D perhaps matches TRBD1 (6 bases). Per germline, CDR1 SGHAT and CDR2 FQNNGV. The CDR3 covers 17 residues. The V gene lost 4 bases and the J gene lost 6 bases, with 24 bases spanning the gap. The CDR3 loop is CASSSLLQGNPRAEAFF. Here the CDR3 DNA reads TGTGCCAGCAGCTCTTTGTTACAGGGAAACCCTAGGGCTGAAGCTTTCTTT.

This clonotype turned up a few times. The chain joins TRBV28 to TRBJ1-4; 8 bases are shared with TRBD1. Per the germline V gene, CDR1 is MDHEN and CDR2 is SYDVKM. CDR3 length equals 17 residues. The V segment lost 6 bases and the J segment 2 bases; nucleotides outside the gene matches: 11. The CDR3 DNA reads as TGTGCCAGCAGATTAGACAGGGGAGGAGGTACTAATGAAAAACTGTTTTTT. Translation: CASRLDRGGGTNEKLFF.

Regarding this clonotype: This clone may be a read error of a much larger clone one base away. CDR3 sequence: CSAISRQGFGETQYF. The DNA of the CDR3 is TGCAGTGCAATTAGCAGGCAGGGGTTCGGGGAGACCCAGTACTTC. This chain joins TRBV20-1 and TRBJ2-5; D may be TRBD1 (6 bases). Germline CDR1 is DFQATT and CDR2 is SNEGSKA (reference sequence). V was cut by 6 bases and J by 5 bases, with 22 bases left in between. The CDR3 runs to 15 residues.

This clonotype was recorded at least ten times. The V call is TRBV18, the J call TRBJ1-3; D gene unclear. V was cut by 1 base and J by 0 bases, with 4 bases left in between. The CDR3 totals 14 residues. Germline assignment: CDR1 KGHSH and CDR2 LQKENI. CDR3 region: CASSPRDSGNTIYF. CDR3 nucleotide sequence: TGTGCCAGCTCACCACGGGACTCTGGAAACACCATATATTTT.

This chain connects TRBV7-9 to TRBJ2-2, with D possibly matching TRBD2 (6 bases). Trimming took 4 bases from V and 7 from J, leaving 19 bases between them. This CDR3 contains 16 residues. The V gene's germline CDR1 is SEHNR and CDR2 FQNEAQ (reference sequence). This CDR3 reads CASSSPHGGTVGELFF. In DNA, the CDR3 is TGTGCCAGCAGCTCCCCCCATGGCGGGACTGTCGGGGAGCTGTTTTTT. Full variable domain (missing parts from reference TRBV7-9 and TRBJ2-2): DTGVSQNPRHKITKRGQNVTFRCDPISEHNRLYWYRQTLGQGPEFLTYFQNEAQLEKSRLLSDRFSAERPKGSFSTLEIQRTEQGDSAMYLCASSSPHGGTVGELFFGEGSRLTVL.

This clonotype was counted ten times or more. V gene TRBV24-1 combines with J gene TRBJ1-1; D is unclear. The V end lost 6 bases, the J end lost 1 base, and 8 bases lay between the germline ends. CDR1 and CDR2 from the germline V gene are KGHDR and SFDVKD. CDR3 length equals 13 residues. CDR3 bases: TGTGCCACCAGTAAGGGTGGGAACACTGAAGCTTTCTTT. This sequence encodes CATSKGGNTEAFF.

This chain links TRBV2 with TRBJ1-5; the D gene is possibly TRBD1 (6 bases). V lost 6 bases to trimming and J lost 3 bases, with 12 bases between them. Per the germline V gene, CDR1 is SNHLY and CDR2 is FYNNEI. The CDR3 extends over 14 amino acids. CDR3 loop: CASRPGQNNQPQHF. The CDR3 DNA is TGTGCCAGCAGACCCGGACAGAACAATCAGCCCCAGCATTTT. The variable domain in full, completed from reference TRBV2 and TRBJ1-5, reads EPEVTQTPSHQVTQMGQEVILRCVPISNHLYFYWYRQILGQKVEFLVSFYNNEISEKSEIFDDQFSVERPDGSNFTLKIRSTKLEDSAMYFCASRPGQNNQPQHFGDGTRLSIL.

The chain combines TRBV20-1 with TRBJ2-7; unclear D gene. The CDR3 runs to 13 residues. The V end was cut by 3 bases, the J end by 4 bases, with 13 bases between. Per the germline V gene, CDR1 is DFQATT and CDR2 is SNEGSKA (reference sequence). The CDR3 DNA is TGCAGTGCTAGCATTTTGTTAGGGTACGAGCAGTACTTC. Amino acid sequence: CSASILLGYEQYF.

This clonotype was found a few times. V gene TRBV5-6 combines with J gene TRBJ2-3; 11 nucleotides align to TRBD2. This CDR3 is built from 13 residues. V was clipped by 8 bases and J by 6 bases; unmatched bases: 5. Germline CDR1 SGHDT, CDR2 YYEEEE. Here the CDR3 DNA reads TGTGCCAGTCGACTAGCGGGATACGATACGCAGTATTTT. Translated: CASRLAGYDTQYF. Drawing the rest from reference TRBV5-6 and TRBJ2-3, the complete variable domain is DAGVTQSPTHLIKTRGQQVTLRCSPKSGHDTVSWYQQALGQGPQFIFQYYEEEERQRGNFPDRFSGHQFPNYSSELNVNALLLGDSALYLCASRLAGYDTQYFGPGTRLTVL.

This clonotype came up many times. This chain connects TRBV28 to TRBJ1-2; 8 positions match TRBD1. This CDR3 has 13 residues. Trimming removed 8 bases from V and 8 bases from J; junction bases left unmatched: 10. Germline assignment: CDR1 MDHEN and CDR2 SYDVKM. CDR3 loop: CASRETGGRGYTF. The CDR3 DNA is TGTGCCAGCCGAGAAACAGGGGGTCGGGGCTACACCTTC.

The chain joins TRBV4-2 to TRBJ2-7, with TRBD2 as a possible D gene (6 bases). Germline lookup yields CDR1 LGHNA and CDR2 YNFKEQ. The CDR3 totals 13 residues. V lost 5 bases and J lost 4, with 12 bases in between. The chain's CDR3 is CASSSRGTYEQYF. Here the CDR3 DNA reads TGTGCCAGCAGCTCCCGGGGGACTTACGAGCAGTACTTC.

This clonotype was seen many times. The chain has TRBV6-2 or TRBV6-3 and TRBJ2-1; 9 nucleotides line up with TRBD2. Germline V lookup: CDR1 MNHEY, CDR2 SVGEGT. The CDR3 runs to 17 residues. V lost 5 bases to trimming and J lost 2 bases; unmatched junction nucleotides: 10. The chain's CDR3 is CASSRGVVAGAYNEQFF. Here the CDR3 DNA reads TGTGCCAGCAGTAGGGGGGTTGTAGCGGGAGCCTACAATGAGCAGTTCTTC.

This sequence joins TRBV5-4 and TRBJ2-7; 8 nucleotides match TRBD1. V shed 4 bases and J 1 base; nucleotides not matched to a gene: 4. Germline V gene data show CDR1 as SGHNT and CDR2 as YYREEE (reference sequence). This CDR3 spans 14 amino acids. CDR3 region: CASSTNRGSYEQYF. DNA for the CDR3: TGTGCCAGCAGCACAAACAGGGGGTCCTACGAGCAGTACTTC. Filled out from reference TRBV5-4 and TRBJ2-7, the complete variable domain reads ETGVTQSPTHLIKTRGQQVTLRCSSQSGHNTVSWYQQALGQGPQFIFQYYREEENGRGNFPPRFSGLQFPNYSSELNVNALELDDSALYLCASSTNRGSYEQYFGPGTRLTVT.

The rearrangement uses TRBV3-1 and TRBJ2-3; possibly TRBD2 for D (6 bases). The germline V gene has CDR1 LGHDT and CDR2 YNNKEL (reference sequence). The CDR3 is 12 residues long. V was cut by 4 bases and J by 8 bases, with 10 bases left in between. CDR3 protein: CASSLGTRTQYF. The CDR3, as DNA: TGTGCCAGCAGCCTCGGGACTCGTACGCAGTATTTT.

This clonotype was seen only a few times. V is TRBV19 and J is TRBJ2-7; the match to TRBD1 covers 9 bases. The CDR3 loop spans 13 amino acids. V gave up 5 bases and J gave up 5 bases; unmatched junction bases: 4. Germline CDR1 reads LNHDA; CDR2 reads SQIVND (reference sequence). CDR3 loop: CASSATGGDEQYF. Here the CDR3 DNA reads TGTGCCAGTAGTGCCACAGGGGGCGACGAGCAGTACTTC.

The table lists this clonotype with many counts. The chain employs TRBV6-1 and TRBJ2-2; 7 bases line up with TRBD2. V was clipped by 0 bases and J by 6 bases; unmatched bases: 13. Germline CDR1 is MNHNS and CDR2 is SASEGT. CDR3 length: 18 residues. As DNA, the CDR3 is TGTGCCAGCAGTGAAGCTATGAGGGCTAGCGGTTCAGCCGGGGAGCTGTTTTTT. It specifies CASSEAMRASGSAGELFF.

The CDR3 sequence is CASHSGAEQFF. CDR3 coding DNA: TGCGCCAGCCATTCGGGCGCTGAGCAGTTCTTC. The chain combines TRBV10-2 with TRBJ2-1; no definite D call. V was shortened by 8 bases and J by 9 bases, with 11 bases between the two germline ends. Germline lookup yields CDR1 WSHSY and CDR2 SAAADI. This CDR3 contains 11 residues.

This clonotype was seen many times. The chain combines TRBV5-1 with TRBJ1-4, with D unresolved. CDR3 length: 15 amino acids. Trimming removed 4 bases at V and 5 bases at J, with 15 bases between. The germline gives CDR1 SGHRS, CDR2 YFSETQ. The CDR3 DNA sequence: TGCGCCAGCAGCCGTGGGGTCATCGAGAATGAAAAACTGTTTTTT. This codes for CASSRGVIENEKLFF.

This clonotype appeared a few times. The chain employs TRBV30 and TRBJ2-7; perhaps TRBD2 as D (5 bases). Germline V gene sequence: CDR1 GTSNPN, CDR2 SVGIG (reference sequence). The CDR3 length is 15 residues. V was trimmed by 3 bases and J by 3 bases, leaving 18 bases between them. CDR3 protein: CAWRAGRGGIYEQYF. The DNA of the CDR3 is TGTGCCTGGAGGGCCGGCCGTGGAGGAATCTACGAGCAGTACTTC.

This clonotype was counted at least ten times. The chain carries TRBV24-1 and TRBJ2-2; D not resolved. CDR1 is KGHDR, CDR2 SFDVKD, per germline. The CDR3 covers 15 residues. Trimming stripped 4 bases from V and 3 bases from J, with 11 bases between. DNA for the CDR3: TGTGCCACCAGTGAAGACGGAGACTACACCGGGGAGCTGTTTTTT. It translates to CATSEDGDYTGELFF.

The chain joins TRBV6-2 or TRBV6-3 to TRBJ2-7; unclear D gene. The V and J ends lost 0 bases and 0 bases respectively, with 6 bases between them. Germline CDR1 is MNHEY and CDR2 is SVGEGT. The CDR3 is made up of 14 amino acids. DNA for the CDR3: TGTGCCAGCAGTTACTCCCCTAGCTCCTACGAGCAGTACTTC. Protein: CASSYSPSSYEQYF.

The gene calls are TRBV20-1 and TRBJ1-2; 7 bases agree with TRBD1. The junction had 12 bases not matched to a gene; V was cut back by 5 bases and J by 3 bases. The CDR3 loop spans 15 amino acids. Germline lookup yields CDR1 DFQATT and CDR2 SNEGSKA (reference sequence). The CDR3 sequence: CSAWGETGTYYGYTF. The CDR3 bases are TGCAGTGCTTGGGGAGAGACAGGGACGTACTATGGCTACACCTTC.

At least ten counts were recorded for this clonotype. The rearrangement uses TRBV20-1 and TRBJ2-5; 8 positions agree with TRBD1. The trim removed 3 bases at V and 5 bases at J, leaving 8 bases unmatched. The germline V gene encodes CDR1 DFQATT and CDR2 SNEGSKA (reference sequence). The CDR3 extends over 14 amino acids. The CDR3 DNA follows: TGCAGTGCTAGGCTGACAGGGGTAAGGGAGACCCAGTACTTC. Translating gives CSARLTGVRETQYF.

This clonotype was recorded many times. The genes are TRBV5-1 and TRBJ2-1; a possible D gene is TRBD2 (6 bases). V was trimmed by 1 base and J by 4 bases, leaving 12 bases between them. The CDR3 has 15 residues. Germline CDR1 and CDR2: SGHRS and YFSETQ. CDR3 amino acids: CASSLMGEDYNEQFF. CDR3 DNA: TGCGCCAGCAGCTTGATGGGGGAGGATTACAATGAGCAGTTCTTC.

This rearrangement joins TRBV12-3 or TRBV12-4 to TRBJ1-6, with D possibly TRBD1 on 5 matching bases. V was shortened by 5 bases and J by 9 bases, with 11 bases between the two germline ends. CDR3 length: 13 amino acids. The CDR3 here is CASSTLRGSPLHF. CDR3 bases: TGTGCCAGCAGTACCTTGAGGGGTTCACCCCTCCACTTT.

This clonotype occurred a few times. The rearrangement joins TRBV13 to TRBJ2-3, with 8 bases identical to TRBD2. CDR1 PRHDT and CDR2 FYEKMQ come from the germline V gene (reference sequence). This CDR3 region has 14 residues. Trimming took 1 base from V and 9 from J; bases not matched to a gene: 6. The CDR3: CASSLDFGRGTQYF. The CDR3 DNA reads as TGTGCCAGCAGCTTAGATTTCGGGAGGGGAACGCAGTATTTT.

There are many counts of this clonotype. The chain links TRBV2 to TRBJ2-1, with 7 bases matching TRBD2. The CDR3 has 16 residues. Unmatched junction bases numbered 13, after V lost 7 bases and J lost 4 bases. Germline loops: CDR1 SNHLY, CDR2 FYNNEI. CDR3 in amino acids: CASTDLAVVSYNEQFF. The CDR3 nucleotides are TGTGCCAGCACTGATCTAGCGGTGGTGAGTTACAATGAGCAGTTCTTC. The complete variable domain, with remaining parts taken from reference TRBV2 and TRBJ2-1, reads EPEVTQTPSHQVTQMGQEVILRCVPISNHLYFYWYRQILGQKVEFLVSFYNNEISEKSEIFDDQFSVERPDGSNFTLKIRSTKLEDSAMYFCASTDLAVVSYNEQFFGPGTRLTVL.

A note on this clonotype: With a much larger clone just one base away, this may be a read error. The chain is built from TRBV27 and TRBJ2-7, with 8 bases lining up with TRBD2. The V gene's germline CDR1 is MNHEY and CDR2 SMNVEV (reference sequence). The CDR3 is 16 residues long. CDR3 DNA sequence: TGTGACAGCAGCCCTCTAGCGGGCTCACCTAGTTACGAGCAGTACTTC. Its protein is CDSSPLAGSPSYEQYF.

There are many counts of this clonotype. DNA for the CDR3: TGTGCCAGCAGTTCCAAGACTAGCAATACGCCCAATGAGCAGTTCTTC. Its translation: CASSSKTSNTPNEQFF. The V gene is TRBV12-3 or TRBV12-4, the J gene TRBJ2-1; TRBD2 aligns across 7 bases. The CDR3 runs to 16 residues. V dropped 4 bases and J dropped 6; count of bases not matched to a gene: 12.

At least ten counts were recorded for this clonotype. The V gene is TRBV11-2, the J gene TRBJ1-2, with D perhaps TRBD1 (6 bases). Germline CDR1 reads SGHAT; CDR2 reads FQNNGV. The CDR3 runs 15 residues. V lost 5 bases and J lost 7, with 20 bases in between. The CDR3 DNA follows: TGTGCCAGCAGCCCGATTTGGGGGCAGGGTCTTGGCTACACCTTC. The encoded protein is CASSPIWGQGLGYTF.

J is TRBJ1-5 and V is TRBV30; perhaps TRBD1 as D (5 bases). V was clipped by 2 bases and J by 4 bases, with 12 bases between them. Germline V lookup: CDR1 GTSNPN, CDR2 SVGIG (reference sequence). The CDR3 has 14 residues. The CDR3 spells CAWSSGTTNQPQHF. In DNA form, the CDR3 reads TGTGCCTGGAGTTCCGGGACGACGAATCAGCCCCAGCATTTT.